This T cell receptor (beta chain) originates from a study of beta chain features in type 1 diabetes. Overall study: Age, gender and cell yields were similar between patients and healthy donors. There were around 110 million sorted cells examined across all samples.

The investigators reverse transcribed all of the isolated RNA, so they sequenced expressed TCRB transcripts. The table came from immunoSEQ multiplex PCR; TCRdb's copy has only in-frame clones and leaves some out. Among roughly 400,000 clones, 9.5% to 10% were seen once, and the ten largest hold 0.6%. Notes on the study in general: Shorter TCRB CDR3s, moderately but significantly so, were found in Type 1 diabetes patients in all four CD4+ subsets. Patients' naive, central memory and regulatory TCRB repertoires appeared more alike than those of healthy donors. PCR might favor shorter templates, equally in patients and controls.

CDR3 length: 14 amino acids. Trimming removed 4 bases at V and 2 bases at J, with 12 bases between. Germline loops: CDR1 SGHNT, CDR2 YYREEE (reference sequence). This clone appeared many times. Its antigen is currently unknown. This sequence joins TRBV5-4 and TRBJ1-2; maybe TRBD1 (6 bases). This clonotype originated in a man in his thirties or forties with type 1 diabetes. Specimen: central memory CD4+ T cells from blood. The CDR3 DNA reads as TGTGCCAGCAGCGTTACAGGGATAAACTATGGCTACACCTTC. Translating it yields CASSVTGINYGYTF.